This T cell receptor beta chain was observed in a study of T cells after yellow fever vaccination. TCRdb analysed the 5' RACE reads with MiXCR anew, one entry per CDR3 protein. The sample contains roughly 310,000 distinct CDR3 sequences, 8% to 10% of which appear only once. Germline V lookup: CDR1 SGHDT, CDR2 YYEEEE. V shed 0 bases, J shed 10 bases, and the junction held 9 bases outside the gene matches. This CDR3 comprises 16 residues. This material consisted of PBMCs, taken on the day of the first yellow fever vaccination. The clonotype was recovered from a man aged 18 to 30 who received the YFV17D yellow fever vaccine. The chain combines TRBV5-6 with TRBJ1-6; TRBD1 agrees at 8 bases. The CDR3 nucleotides are TGTGCCAGCAGCTTGGGAGGACAGGGTTCAGGATCACCCCTCCACTTT. It yields the protein CASSLGGQGSGSPLHF.